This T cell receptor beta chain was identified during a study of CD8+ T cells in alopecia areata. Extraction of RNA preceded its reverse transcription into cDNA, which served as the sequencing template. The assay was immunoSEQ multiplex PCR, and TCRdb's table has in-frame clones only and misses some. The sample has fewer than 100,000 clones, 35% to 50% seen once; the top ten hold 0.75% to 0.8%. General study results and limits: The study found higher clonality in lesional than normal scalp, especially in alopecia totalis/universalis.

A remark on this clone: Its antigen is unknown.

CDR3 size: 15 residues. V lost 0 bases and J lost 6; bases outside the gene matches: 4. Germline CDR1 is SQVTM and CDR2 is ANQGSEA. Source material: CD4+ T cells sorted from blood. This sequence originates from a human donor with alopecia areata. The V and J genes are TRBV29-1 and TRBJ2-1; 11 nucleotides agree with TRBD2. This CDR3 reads CSVEDRGLAGNEQFF. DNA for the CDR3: TGCAGCGTTGAAGATAGAGGACTAGCGGGCAATGAGCAGTTCTTC.